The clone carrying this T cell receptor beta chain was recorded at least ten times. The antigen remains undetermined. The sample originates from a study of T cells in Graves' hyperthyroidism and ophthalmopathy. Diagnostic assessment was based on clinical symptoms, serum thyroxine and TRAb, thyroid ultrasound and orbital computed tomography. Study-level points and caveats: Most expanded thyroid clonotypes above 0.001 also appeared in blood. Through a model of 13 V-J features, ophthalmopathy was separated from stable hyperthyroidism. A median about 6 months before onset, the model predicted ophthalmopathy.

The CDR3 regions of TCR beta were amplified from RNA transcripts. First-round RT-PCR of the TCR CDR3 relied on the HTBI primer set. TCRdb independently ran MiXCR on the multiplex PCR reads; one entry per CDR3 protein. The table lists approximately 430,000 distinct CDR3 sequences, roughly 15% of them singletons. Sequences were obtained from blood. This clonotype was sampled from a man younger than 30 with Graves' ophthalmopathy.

The CDR3 is CASRGQGQENQPQHF. CDR3 DNA: TGTGCCAGCAGGGGCCAGGGACAGGAGAATCAGCCCCAGCATTTT. The rearrangement joins TRBV12-3 or TRBV12-4 to TRBJ1-5; the match to TRBD1 covers 8 bases. Germline trimming cut 6 bases from V and 4 bases from J; bases unmatched to any gene: 8. The CDR3 extends over 15 amino acids.